This T cell receptor beta chain was profiled in a study of CD8+CD57+ T cells in acquired aplastic anemia. Study at large: Sorted CD4+ and CD8+ cells yielded DNA averaging around 3.2 ug.

Patients sequenced had flow cytometry evidence of CD8+CD57+ cell expansion. Severe acquired aplastic anemia was present in all patients. Notes on the study in general: Patients and controls shared just under 30 CD8+ CDR3 sequences. For CD8+ Simpson's diversity, patients and controls showed no significant difference.

This clonotype showed up just a few times. The antigen is unknown. Genomic DNA templated the TCR beta VDJ and CDR3 profiling. TCRdb processed the reads anew with MiXCR; each CDR3 protein has one entry. The sample carries 200,000 to 250,000 distinct CDR3 sequences, approximately 60% recorded once. Sequencing used sorted CD4+, CD8+, or CD8+CD57+ T cells (not recorded which) from PBMCs. This TCR derives from a human donor with aplastic anemia.

CDR3 in amino acids: CAISESVTSGNTGELFF. In DNA form, the CDR3 reads TGTGCCATCAGTGAGTCCGTGACTAGCGGTAACACCGGGGAGCTGTTTTTT. The V gene is TRBV10-3, the J gene TRBJ2-2; 9 bases are a match to TRBD2. J lost 2 bases, V lost 0 bases, and 4 bases had no gene match. The length of the CDR3 is 17 residues. Germline V lookup: CDR1 ENHRY, CDR2 SYGVKD.